This T cell receptor beta chain was obtained from a study of OX40 agonist ivuxolimab in advanced cancers. For the study at large: Dose-escalation patients suffered from hepatocellular carcinoma, melanoma, renal cell or head and neck cancer.

Libraries were prepared by immunoSEQ multiplex PCR; TCRdb keeps only in-frame clonotypes and omits some of them. The sample consists of tens of thousands of clones, less than 95% of them appearing once. On this clone itself: Its antigen is not known.

Study-wide results and limits: Antigens targeted by the expanded peripheral T cells were not determined.

This TCR derives from an adult with an advanced solid tumor such as melanoma, head and neck, liver or kidney cancer. The specimen was CD4+ or CD8+ T cells sorted from blood, collected in a trial of the OX40 agonist ivuxolimab.

CDR3 protein: CASSRLAGGNGNEQFF. Written as DNA, the CDR3 is TGTGCCAGCAGCCGACTAGCGGGGGGGAATGGGAATGAGCAGTTCTTC. This rearrangement joins TRBV13 to TRBJ2-1; 14 nucleotides match TRBD2. J was trimmed by 7 bases and V by 5 bases; bases with no gene match: 7. Germline lookup yields CDR1 PRHDT and CDR2 FYEKMQ (reference sequence). This CDR3 is 16 amino acids long.